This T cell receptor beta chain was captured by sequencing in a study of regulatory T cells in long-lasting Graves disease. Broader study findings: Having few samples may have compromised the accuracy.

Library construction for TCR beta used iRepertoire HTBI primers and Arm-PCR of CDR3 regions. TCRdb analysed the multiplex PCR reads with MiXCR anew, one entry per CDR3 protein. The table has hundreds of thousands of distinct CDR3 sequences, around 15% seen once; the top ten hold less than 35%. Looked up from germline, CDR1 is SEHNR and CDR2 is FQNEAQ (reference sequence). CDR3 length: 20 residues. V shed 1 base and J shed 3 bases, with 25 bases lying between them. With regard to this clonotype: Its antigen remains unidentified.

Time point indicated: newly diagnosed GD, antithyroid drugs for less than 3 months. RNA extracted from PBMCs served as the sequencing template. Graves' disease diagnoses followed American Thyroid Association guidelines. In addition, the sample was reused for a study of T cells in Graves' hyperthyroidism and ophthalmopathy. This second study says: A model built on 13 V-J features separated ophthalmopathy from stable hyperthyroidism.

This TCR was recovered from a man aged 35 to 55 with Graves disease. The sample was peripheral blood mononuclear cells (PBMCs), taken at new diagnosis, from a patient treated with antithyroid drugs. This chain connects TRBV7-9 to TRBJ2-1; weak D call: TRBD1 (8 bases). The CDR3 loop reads CASSLVRRTQGGNYYNEQFF. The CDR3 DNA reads TGTGCCAGCAGCTTAGTTAGGAGGACACAGGGGGGGAATTACTACAATGAGCAGTTCTTC.